This T cell receptor (beta chain) was recovered during a study of breast tumors, draining lymph nodes, adjacent tissues (dated by TCRdb to the mid-2010s). A note on the overall study: Breast cancer patients provided tumor, adjacent nontumor tissue and axillary lymph nodes, and the study compared the TCR beta repertoires across these three sources. In human breast cancer, the study set out to assess how tumor, surrounding tissue and draining lymph node repertoires relate to one another and whether T cells might be exchanged between them.

Sequencing was carried out with an Illumina HiSeq 2000. TCR beta chain libraries were generated through multiplex PCR amplification. The amplified TCR beta chain products were analyzed by high-throughput sequencing. The raw public data were reprocessed by TCRdb itself: fastp quality trimming at Q25, MiXCR clonotype calling, in-frame beta chains only. Rows matching on CDR3 protein sequence are summarized as one entry with the most common DNA and genes. This sample is represented by 200,000 to 300,000 distinct CDR3 sequences; over 30% of them were singletons. 1.1% of the sample is held by the ten biggest clonotypes. General findings and caveats noted by the study authors: The data were judged consistent with most tumor T cells deriving from the lymph node and then expanding within tumor tissue. The conclusion that tumor T cells originate in lymph nodes was framed as consistent with a hypothesis rather than directly demonstrated. Tumors showed preferential V and J gene usage, and their T-cell repertoire diversity fell below that of lymph nodes yet above that of nontumor tissue. The similarity between tumor and nontumor tissue repertoires was significantly greater in luminal-like breast cancer than in basal-like breast cancer.

This clonotype was seen more than once but under ten times. Its antigen remains unidentified. Base qualities are missing; no much larger clone stands one base away. The axillary draining lymph nodes of breast cancer patients were the source of the lymph node samples. Sequenced: axillary lymph node tissue. This sequence was found in a female donor with breast cancer. Some clones in this sample may be carry-over from other donors' samples.

The CDR3 protein is CASSVFASGSIRATGELFF. The nucleotides are TGTGCCAGCAGCGTATTTGCTAGCGGGAGTATTCGGGCCACCGGGGAGCTGTTTTTT. This receptor chain uses TRBV9 and TRBJ2-2; 10 central nucleotides agree with TRBD2. V is cut back by 1 base and J by 4 bases, with 13 bases in the junction unmatched. The CDR3, from cysteine to phenylalanine, totals 19 residues. Only the CDR3 portion is preserved as DNA: 57 bases, with reading frame beginning at the first base. The germline V gene encodes CDR1 SGDLS and CDR2 YYNGEE.